A selection of T cell receptor beta chains follows, all from one sample in a study of T cells after yellow fever vaccination. TCRdb re-called the 5' RACE reads through MiXCR, storing one row per CDR3 protein. The sample consists of around 16,000 distinct CDR3 sequences, over 3.5% of them appearing once. Sequenced here: PBMCs, either bulk or a sorted T-cell subset (CD4+, CD8+, memory, or dextramer-sorted; not recorded which), sampled 15 days after the yellow fever booster vaccination. The receptors originated from a man aged 25 to 40 who received the YFV17D yellow fever vaccine. The CDR3 runs from the conserved cysteine through the conserved F or W. The D gene is left open where the match is weak. Expanded clones get a size class; other rows say once, few or many, or leave the size out.

size,D,V,J,CDR3,DNA
many,TRBD2,TRBV20-1,TRBJ2-7,CSAVAGISYEQYF,TGCAGTGCTGTAGCGGGGATCTCCTACGAGCAGTACTTC
many,TRBD1,TRBV6-5,TRBJ2-7,CASSYSGQGSYEQYF,TGTGCCAGCAGTTACTCGGGACAGGGGTCCTACGAGCAGTACTTC
many,NA,TRBV6-5,TRBJ1-2,CASSYHREVYGYTF,TGTGCCAGCAGTTACCACAGGGAGGTTTACGGCTACACCTTC
many,NA,TRBV6-5,TRBJ2-1,CASTRTGDPSYNEQFF,TGTGCCAGCACCCGAACGGGGGATCCGTCCTACAATGAGCAGTTCTTC
many,NA,TRBV11-2,TRBJ2-7,CASSPLLSSYEQYF,TGTGCCAGCAGCCCCCTGCTGAGCTCCTACGAGCAGTACTTC
many,NA,TRBV20-1,TRBJ2-1,CSALLYNEQFF,TGCAGTGCTCTCCTATACAATGAGCAGTTCTTC
medium-sized,TRBD1,TRBV29-1,TRBJ2-7,CSVRQGKNYEQYF,TGCAGCGTGAGACAGGGGAAGAACTACGAGCAGTACTTC
many,NA,TRBV6-5,TRBJ2-7,CASTGLKLSGRIYEQYF,TGTGCCAGCACGGGACTGAAACTTTCGGGGCGTATCTACGAGCAGTACTTC
many,TRBD2,TRBV29-1,TRBJ2-5,CSVLADQETQYF,TGCAGCGTACTAGCGGACCAAGAGACCCAGTACTTC
many,TRBD2,TRBV6-5,TRBJ2-5,CASTLREDQETQYF,TGTGCCAGCACCCTCCGGGAGGACCAAGAGACCCAGTACTTC
many,NA,TRBV6-2/TRBV6-3,TRBJ2-7,CASRGFNYEQYF,TGTGCCAGCCGAGGGTTCAACTACGAGCAGTACTTC
many,TRBD1,TRBV11-2,TRBJ1-1,CASSYKTGGSMNTEAFF,TGTGCCAGCAGCTATAAAACAGGGGGCTCGATGAACACTGAAGCTTTCTTT
many,TRBD2,TRBV10-3,TRBJ2-1,CAISESIGGRSYNEQFF,TGTGCCATCAGTGAGTCGATAGGCGGGAGGTCATACAATGAGCAGTTCTTC
many,NA,TRBV7-2,TRBJ2-1,CASSLASVIYNEQFF,TGTGCCAGCAGCTTGGCTAGCGTCATCTACAATGAGCAGTTCTTC
few,NA,TRBV29-1,TRBJ1-2,CSVDSVRGNYGYTF,TGCAGCGTTGATAGTGTCCGGGGCAACTATGGCTACACCTTC
NA,NA,TRBV20-1,TRBJ2-2,CSAREWTISGELFF,TGCAGTGCTAGAGAGTGGACAATAAGCGGGGAGCTGTTTTTT
many,NA,TRBV29-1,TRBJ1-1,CSVGDSEAFF,TGCAGCGTTGGAGACAGCGAAGCTTTCTTT
many,TRBD1,TRBV20-1,TRBJ1-6,CSAGGQLFFHF,TGCAGTGCTGGGGGACAGCTTTTCTTCCACTTT
medium-sized,NA,TRBV15,TRBJ1-2,CATSSPGTTNYGYTF,TGTGCCACCAGCAGCCCCGGGACCACTAACTATGGCTACACCTTC
many,TRBD1,TRBV14,TRBJ2-5,CASSHLGDSQETQYF,TGTGCCAGCAGCCACTTAGGGGACAGCCAAGAGACCCAGTACTTC
many,NA,TRBV7-9,TRBJ1-1,CASSLGGSEAFF,TGTGCCAGCAGCTTAGGTGGTTCCGAAGCTTTCTTT
many,NA,TRBV29-1,TRBJ2-5,CSVAGVKETQYF,TGCAGCGTTGCGGGAGTGAAAGAGACCCAGTACTTC
many,NA,TRBV11-3,TRBJ1-1,CASSLGGTAQDEAFF,TGTGCCAGCAGCTTAGGGGGGACCGCTCAGGATGAGGCTTTCTTT
medium-sized,NA,TRBV20-1,TRBJ1-5,CSVRGNQPQHF,TGCAGTGTCAGAGGGAATCAGCCCCAGCATTTT
many,NA,TRBV6-1,TRBJ1-2,CASSPEGPTYVDYTF,TGTGCCAGCAGTCCGGAGGGGCCGACCTATGTCGACTACACCTTC
many,NA,TRBV9,TRBJ2-3,CASSVDVAADTQYF,TGTGCCAGCAGCGTAGACGTCGCCGCAGATACGCAGTATTTT
many,NA,TRBV2,TRBJ2-2,CASSDRYTGELFF,TGTGCCAGCAGTGATCGTTACACCGGGGAGCTGTTTTTT
many,NA,TRBV7-9,TRBJ2-5,CASSLLAHQETQYF,TGTGCCAGCAGCCTACTAGCCCATCAAGAGACCCAGTACTTC
NA,NA,TRBV5-5,TRBJ2-7,CAISPGRSYEQYF,TGTGCCATCAGCCCTGGGCGATCCTACGAGCAGTACTTC
many,TRBD1,TRBV18,TRBJ1-1,CASSPKIQGGGTEAFF,TGTGCCAGCTCACCTAAAATACAGGGGGGTGGCACTGAAGCTTTCTTT